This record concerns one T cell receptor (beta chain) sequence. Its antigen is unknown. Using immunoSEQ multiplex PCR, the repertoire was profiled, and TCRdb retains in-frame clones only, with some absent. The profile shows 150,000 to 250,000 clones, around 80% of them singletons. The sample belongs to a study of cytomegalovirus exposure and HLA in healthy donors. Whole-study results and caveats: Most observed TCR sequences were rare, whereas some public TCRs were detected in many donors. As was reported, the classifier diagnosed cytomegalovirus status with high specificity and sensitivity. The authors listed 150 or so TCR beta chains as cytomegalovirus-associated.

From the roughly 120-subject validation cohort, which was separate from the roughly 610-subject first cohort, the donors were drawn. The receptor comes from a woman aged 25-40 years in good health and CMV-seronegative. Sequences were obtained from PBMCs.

The CDR3 region is CASSLPQGGRGYEQYF. CDR3 DNA: TGTGCCAGCAGCCTCCCCCAGGGGGGTAGAGGCTACGAGCAGTACTTC. This chain connects TRBV11-2 to TRBJ2-7, with D perhaps matching TRBD1 (7 bases). Germline V gene lookup returns CDR1 SGHAT and CDR2 FQNNGV. The CDR3 is made up of 16 amino acids. V shed 5 bases and J shed 3 bases, with 20 bases lying between them.